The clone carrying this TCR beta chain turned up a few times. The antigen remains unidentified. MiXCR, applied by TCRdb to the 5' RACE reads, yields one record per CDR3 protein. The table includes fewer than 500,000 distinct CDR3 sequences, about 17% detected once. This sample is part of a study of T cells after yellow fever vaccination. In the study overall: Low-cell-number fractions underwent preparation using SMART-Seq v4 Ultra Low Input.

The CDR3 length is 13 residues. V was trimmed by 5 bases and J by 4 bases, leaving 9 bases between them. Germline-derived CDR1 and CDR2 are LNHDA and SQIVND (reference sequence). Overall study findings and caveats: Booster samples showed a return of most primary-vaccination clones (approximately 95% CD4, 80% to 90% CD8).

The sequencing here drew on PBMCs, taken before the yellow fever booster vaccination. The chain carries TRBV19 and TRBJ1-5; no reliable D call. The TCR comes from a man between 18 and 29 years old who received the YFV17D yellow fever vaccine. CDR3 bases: TGTGCCAGTAGTTACGGGAGGAATCAGCCCCAGCATTTT. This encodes CASSYGRNQPQHF.